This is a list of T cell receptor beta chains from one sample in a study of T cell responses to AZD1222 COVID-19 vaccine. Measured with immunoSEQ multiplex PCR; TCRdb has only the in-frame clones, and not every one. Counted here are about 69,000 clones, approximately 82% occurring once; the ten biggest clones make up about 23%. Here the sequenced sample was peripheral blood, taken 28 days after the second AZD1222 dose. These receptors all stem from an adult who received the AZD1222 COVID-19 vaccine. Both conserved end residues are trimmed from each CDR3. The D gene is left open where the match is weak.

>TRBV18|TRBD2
ASSPPTGGGEQY
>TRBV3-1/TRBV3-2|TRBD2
ASRPTSGSSYNEQF
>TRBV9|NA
ASSVAAGSDEQY
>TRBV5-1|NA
ASSFQGGNQPQH
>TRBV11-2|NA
ASSLGAGSGANVLT
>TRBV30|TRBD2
ALAGRGGEQF
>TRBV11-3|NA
ASSRSGRNYGYT
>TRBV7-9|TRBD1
ASSGRDRGYGYT
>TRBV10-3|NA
AIEGLPNTEAF
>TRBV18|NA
ASSPQRSTDTQY
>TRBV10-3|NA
AISETGTTSSTDTQY
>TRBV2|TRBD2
ASRATSGGLLGGELF
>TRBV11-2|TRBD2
ASSLVPGGTRSTDTQY
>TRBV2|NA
ASSEFKRDGYT
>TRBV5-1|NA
ASSLDSPAGLYGYT
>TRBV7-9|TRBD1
ASSPLPTGVTGELF
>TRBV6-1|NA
ASSEAGGPFPQH
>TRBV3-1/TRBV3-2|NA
ASSPLEGRGTDTQY
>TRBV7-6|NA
ASSLDGIGGELF
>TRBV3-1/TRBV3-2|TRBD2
ASSQAGLAGTKVTQY
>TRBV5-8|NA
ASSLGKRDGYT
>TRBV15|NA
ATSRTSRNTEAF
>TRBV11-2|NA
ASSLEAGANYGYT
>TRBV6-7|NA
ASSYPRSTQVYNEQF
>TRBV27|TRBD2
ASSLRTPGLAGEAYNEQF
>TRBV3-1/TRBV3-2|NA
ASSQSSPGKNEKLF
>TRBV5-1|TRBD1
ASSPTRGQGGYNEQF
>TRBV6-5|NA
ASSHSRVRETQY
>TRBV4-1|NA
ASSQVGGAGKLF
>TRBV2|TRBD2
ASSVEAGALGDTQY
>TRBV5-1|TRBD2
ASSPRGLAGDTQY
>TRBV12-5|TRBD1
ASGLGTGRALNTEAF
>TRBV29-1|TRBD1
SANGGQWGEKLF
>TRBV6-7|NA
ASRFSQGGGYT
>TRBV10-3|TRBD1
AIRPGQGPYEQY
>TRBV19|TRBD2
ASSRAGTTYYNEQF
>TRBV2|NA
ASSEEGTPNEKLF
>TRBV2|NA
ASRSTSRTSDTQY
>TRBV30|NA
AWSKTVNTEAF
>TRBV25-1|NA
ASHGVGTGELF
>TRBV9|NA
ASSVEGSSGNTIY
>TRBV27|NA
ASSYQADTEAF
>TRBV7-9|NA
ASSSGIGTGELF
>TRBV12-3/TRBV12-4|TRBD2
ASRGLVDNEQF
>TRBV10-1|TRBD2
ASSAGLAGGGTGELF
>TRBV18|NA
ASSDSPGARGEKLF
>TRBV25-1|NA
ASSENPGVAEQY
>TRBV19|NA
ASSMGLGSYEQY
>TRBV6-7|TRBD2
ASSYVLAGGKGEQF
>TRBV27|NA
ASSSYRDGYT
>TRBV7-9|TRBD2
ASSLSSGVTDTQY
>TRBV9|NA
ASSVAGDSPRRF